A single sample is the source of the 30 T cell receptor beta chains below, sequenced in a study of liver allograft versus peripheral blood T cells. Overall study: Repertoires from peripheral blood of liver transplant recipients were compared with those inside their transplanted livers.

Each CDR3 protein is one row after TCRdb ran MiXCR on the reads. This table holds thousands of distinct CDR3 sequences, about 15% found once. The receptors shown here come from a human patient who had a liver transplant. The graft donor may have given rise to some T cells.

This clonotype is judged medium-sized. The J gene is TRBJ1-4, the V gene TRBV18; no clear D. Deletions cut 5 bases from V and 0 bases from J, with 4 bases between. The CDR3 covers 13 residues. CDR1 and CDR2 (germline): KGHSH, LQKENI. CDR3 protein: CASSSTTNEKLFF. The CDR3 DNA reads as TGTGCCAGCTCATCAACAACTAATGAAAAACTGTTTTTT.

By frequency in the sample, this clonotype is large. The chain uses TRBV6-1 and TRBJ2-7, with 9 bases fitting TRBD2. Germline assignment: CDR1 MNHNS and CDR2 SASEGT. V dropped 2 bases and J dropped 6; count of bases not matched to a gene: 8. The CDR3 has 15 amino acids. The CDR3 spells CASSEFAGGPVEQYF. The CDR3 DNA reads TGTGCCAGCAGTGAATTTGCGGGAGGGCCCGTCGAGCAGTACTTC.

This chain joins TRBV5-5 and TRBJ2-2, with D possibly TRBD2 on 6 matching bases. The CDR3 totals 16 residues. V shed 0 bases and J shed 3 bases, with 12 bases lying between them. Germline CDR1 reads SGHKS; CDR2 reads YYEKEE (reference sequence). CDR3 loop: CASSLEAGPDTGELFF. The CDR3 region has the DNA TGTGCCAGCAGCTTGGAGGCGGGGCCCGACACCGGGGAGCTGTTTTTT.

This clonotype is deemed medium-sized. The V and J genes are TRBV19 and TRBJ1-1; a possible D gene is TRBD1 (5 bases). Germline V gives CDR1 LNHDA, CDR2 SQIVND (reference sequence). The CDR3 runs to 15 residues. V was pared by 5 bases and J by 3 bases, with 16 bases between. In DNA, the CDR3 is TGTGCCAGTAGTGACCCCAGGGCGGGGTACACTGAAGCTTTCTTT. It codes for CASSDPRAGYTEAFF.

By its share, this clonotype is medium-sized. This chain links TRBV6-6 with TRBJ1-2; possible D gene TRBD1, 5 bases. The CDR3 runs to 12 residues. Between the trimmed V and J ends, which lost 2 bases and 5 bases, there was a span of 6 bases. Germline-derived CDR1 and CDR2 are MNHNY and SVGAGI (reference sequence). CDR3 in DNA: TGTGCCAGCAGTTACGCAGGGTATGGCTACACCTTC. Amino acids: CASSYAGYGYTF.

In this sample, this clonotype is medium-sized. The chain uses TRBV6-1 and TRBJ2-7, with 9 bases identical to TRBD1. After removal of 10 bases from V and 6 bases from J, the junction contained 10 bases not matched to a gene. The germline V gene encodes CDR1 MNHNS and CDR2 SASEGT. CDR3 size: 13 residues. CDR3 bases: TGTGCCATTTCCGGGACAGGGATCCGCGAGCAGTACTTC. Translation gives CAISGTGIREQYF.

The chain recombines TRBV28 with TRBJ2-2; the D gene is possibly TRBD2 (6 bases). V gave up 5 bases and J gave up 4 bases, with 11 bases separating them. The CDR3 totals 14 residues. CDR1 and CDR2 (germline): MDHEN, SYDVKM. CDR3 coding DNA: TGTGCCAGCAGTATAACCGGGGGCACCGGGGAGCTGTTTTTT. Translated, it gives CASSITGGTGELFF.

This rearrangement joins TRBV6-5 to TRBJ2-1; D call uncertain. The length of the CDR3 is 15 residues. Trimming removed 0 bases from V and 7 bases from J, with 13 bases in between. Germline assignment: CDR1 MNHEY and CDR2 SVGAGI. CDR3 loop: CASSYSGWWINEQFF. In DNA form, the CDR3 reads TGTGCCAGCAGTTACTCGGGGTGGTGGATAAATGAGCAGTTCTTC.

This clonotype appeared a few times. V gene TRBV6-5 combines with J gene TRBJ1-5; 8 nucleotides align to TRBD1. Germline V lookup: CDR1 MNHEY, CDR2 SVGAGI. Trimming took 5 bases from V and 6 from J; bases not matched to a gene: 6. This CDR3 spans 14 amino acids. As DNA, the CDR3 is TGTGCCAGCAGTGCCACAGGGGGAGTTCAGCCCCAGCATTTT. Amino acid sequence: CASSATGGVQPQHF.

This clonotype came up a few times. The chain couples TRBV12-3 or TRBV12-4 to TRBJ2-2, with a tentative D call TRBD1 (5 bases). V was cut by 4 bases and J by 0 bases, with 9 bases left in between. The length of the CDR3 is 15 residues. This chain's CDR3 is CASSSGFANTGELFF. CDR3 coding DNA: TGTGCCAGCAGTTCAGGGTTCGCGAACACCGGGGAGCTGTTTTTT.

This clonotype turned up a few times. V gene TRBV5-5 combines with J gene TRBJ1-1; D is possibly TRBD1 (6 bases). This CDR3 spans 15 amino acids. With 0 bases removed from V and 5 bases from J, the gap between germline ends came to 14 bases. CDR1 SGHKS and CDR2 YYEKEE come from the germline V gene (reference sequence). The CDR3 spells CASSLESTGKTEAFF. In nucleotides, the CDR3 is TGTGCCAGCAGCTTGGAAAGCACAGGGAAGACTGAAGCTTTCTTT.

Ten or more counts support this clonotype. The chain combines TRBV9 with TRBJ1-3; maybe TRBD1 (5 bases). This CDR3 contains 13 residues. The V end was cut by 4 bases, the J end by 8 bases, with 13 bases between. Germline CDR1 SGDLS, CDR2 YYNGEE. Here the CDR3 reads CASSPSWGDTIYF. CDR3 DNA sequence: TGTGCCAGCAGCCCATCCTGGGGGGACACCATATATTTT.

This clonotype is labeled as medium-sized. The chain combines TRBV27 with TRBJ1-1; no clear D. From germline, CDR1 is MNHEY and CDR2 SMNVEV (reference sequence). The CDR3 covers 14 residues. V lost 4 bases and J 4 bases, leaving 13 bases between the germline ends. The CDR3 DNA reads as TGTGCCAGCAGTTATACTTACAAGGGCACTGAAGCTTTCTTT. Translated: CASSYTYKGTEAFF.

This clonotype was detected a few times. The chain's CDR3 is CASSTGSWNQPQHF. DNA for the CDR3: TGTGCCAGTAGTACAGGGTCGTGGAATCAGCCCCAGCATTTT. The rearrangement links TRBV19 to TRBJ1-5; possible D gene TRBD1, 5 bases. The CDR3 has 14 amino acids. Trimming took off 4 bases at V and 4 bases at J, with 11 bases between the two ends. CDR1 and CDR2 from the germline V gene are LNHDA and SQIVND (reference sequence).

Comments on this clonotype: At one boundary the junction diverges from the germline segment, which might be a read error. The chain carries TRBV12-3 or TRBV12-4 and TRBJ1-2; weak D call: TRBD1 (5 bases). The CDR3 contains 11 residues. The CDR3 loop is CAISETDGYTF. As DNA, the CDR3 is TGTGCCATCAGTGAGACAGATGGCTACACCTTC.

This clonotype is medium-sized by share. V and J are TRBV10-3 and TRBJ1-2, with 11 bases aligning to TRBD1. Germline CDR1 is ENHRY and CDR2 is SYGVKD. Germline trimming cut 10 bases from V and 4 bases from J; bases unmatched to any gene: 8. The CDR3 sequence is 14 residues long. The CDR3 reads CATLPGQGGYGYTF. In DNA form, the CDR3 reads TGTGCCACTCTCCCGGGACAGGGGGGCTATGGCTACACCTTC.

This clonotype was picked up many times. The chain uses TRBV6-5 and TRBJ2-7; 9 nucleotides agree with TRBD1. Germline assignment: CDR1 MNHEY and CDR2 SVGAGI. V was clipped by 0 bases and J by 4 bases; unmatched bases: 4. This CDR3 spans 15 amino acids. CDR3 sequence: CASSYSQGALYEQYF. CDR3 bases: TGTGCCAGCAGTTACTCACAGGGGGCATTATACGAGCAGTACTTC.

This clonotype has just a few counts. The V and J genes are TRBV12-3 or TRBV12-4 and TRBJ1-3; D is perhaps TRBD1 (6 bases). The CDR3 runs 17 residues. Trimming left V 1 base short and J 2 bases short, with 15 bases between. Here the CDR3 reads CASSLGPGERAGNTIYF. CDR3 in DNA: TGTGCCAGCAGTTTAGGGCCAGGGGAGAGAGCTGGAAACACCATATATTTT.

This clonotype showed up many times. The CDR3 is CASSLVLGAYGYTF. In DNA, the CDR3 is TGTGCCAGCAGCTTAGTTCTGGGTGCCTATGGCTACACCTTC. This chain links TRBV7-9 with TRBJ1-2; D is unclear. V gave up 1 base and J gave up 4 bases, with 10 bases separating them. The CDR3 is made up of 14 amino acids. Germline V lookup: CDR1 SEHNR, CDR2 FQNEAQ (reference sequence).

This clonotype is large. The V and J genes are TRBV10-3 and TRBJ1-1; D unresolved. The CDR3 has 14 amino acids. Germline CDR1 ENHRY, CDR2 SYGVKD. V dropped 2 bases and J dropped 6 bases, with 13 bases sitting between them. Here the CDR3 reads CAISEEGAWAEAFF. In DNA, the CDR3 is TGTGCCATCAGTGAGGAAGGAGCATGGGCTGAAGCTTTCTTT.

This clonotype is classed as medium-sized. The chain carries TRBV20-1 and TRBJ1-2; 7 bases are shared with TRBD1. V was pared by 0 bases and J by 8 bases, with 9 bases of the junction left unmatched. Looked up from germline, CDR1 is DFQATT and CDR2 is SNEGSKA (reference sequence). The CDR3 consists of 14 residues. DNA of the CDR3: TGCAGTGCTAGAGACAACAGGGGAGAAAAGGGCTACACCTTC. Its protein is CSARDNRGEKGYTF.

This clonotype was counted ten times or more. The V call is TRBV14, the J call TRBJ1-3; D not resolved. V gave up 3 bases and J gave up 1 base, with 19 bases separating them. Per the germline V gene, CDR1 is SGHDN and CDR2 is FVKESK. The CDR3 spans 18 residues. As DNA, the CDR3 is TGTGCCAGCAGCCATTTGGGGATTGACCGGTTTTCTGGAAACACCATATATTTT. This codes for CASSHLGIDRFSGNTIYF.

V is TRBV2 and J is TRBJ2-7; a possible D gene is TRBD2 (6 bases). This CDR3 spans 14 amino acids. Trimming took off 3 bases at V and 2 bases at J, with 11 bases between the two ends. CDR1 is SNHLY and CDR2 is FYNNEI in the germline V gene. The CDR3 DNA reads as TGTGCCAGCAGTGAGTGGGGGGAGACCTACGAGCAGTACTTC. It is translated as CASSEWGETYEQYF.

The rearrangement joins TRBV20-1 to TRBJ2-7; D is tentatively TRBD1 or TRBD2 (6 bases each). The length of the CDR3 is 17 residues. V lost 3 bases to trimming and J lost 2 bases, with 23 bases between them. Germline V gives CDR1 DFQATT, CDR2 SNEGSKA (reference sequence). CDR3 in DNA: TGCAGTGCTAGCGGGGGCCGAGGCGGACGGAAACCCTACGAGCAGTACTTC. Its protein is CSASGGRGGRKPYEQYF.

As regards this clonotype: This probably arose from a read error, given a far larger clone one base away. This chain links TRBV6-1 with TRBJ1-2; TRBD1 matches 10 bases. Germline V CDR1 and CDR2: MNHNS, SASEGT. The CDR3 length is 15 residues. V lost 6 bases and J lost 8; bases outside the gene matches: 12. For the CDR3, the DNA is TGTGCCAGCAGGGACCAGACAGGGGGCTTAAGGGGCTACACCTTC. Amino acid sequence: CASRDQTGGLRGYTF.

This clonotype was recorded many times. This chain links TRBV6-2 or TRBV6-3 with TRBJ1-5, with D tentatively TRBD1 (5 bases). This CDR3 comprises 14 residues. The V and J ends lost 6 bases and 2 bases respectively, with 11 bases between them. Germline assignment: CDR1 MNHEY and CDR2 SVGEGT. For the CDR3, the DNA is TGTGCCAGCAGGATCACAGGAGGCAATCAGCCCCAGCATTTT. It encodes CASRITGGNQPQHF.

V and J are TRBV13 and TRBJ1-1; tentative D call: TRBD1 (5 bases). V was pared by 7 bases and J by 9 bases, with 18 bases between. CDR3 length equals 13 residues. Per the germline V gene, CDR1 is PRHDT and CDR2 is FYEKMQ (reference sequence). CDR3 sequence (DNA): TGTGCCAGCATCGAGGCAGGGATCACCAAAGCTTTCTTT. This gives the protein CASIEAGITKAFF.

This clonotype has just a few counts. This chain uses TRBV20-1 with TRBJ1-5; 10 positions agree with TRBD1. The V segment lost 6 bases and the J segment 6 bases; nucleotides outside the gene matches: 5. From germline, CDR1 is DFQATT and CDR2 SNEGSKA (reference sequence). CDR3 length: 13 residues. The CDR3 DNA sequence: TGCAGTGCCAGGGACAGGGGAGGTCAGCCCCAGCATTTT. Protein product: CSARDRGGQPQHF.

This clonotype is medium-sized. For the CDR3, the DNA is TGTGCCAGCCGAACAGGGGGCGCGGGGTCACCCCTCCACTTT. Protein product: CASRTGGAGSPLHF. The chain links TRBV27 to TRBJ1-6; 9 positions match TRBD1. Losses at the gene ends were 8 bases for V and 10 bases for J; bases not matched to a gene: 9. Germline V lookup: CDR1 MNHEY, CDR2 SMNVEV (reference sequence). CDR3 size: 14 residues.

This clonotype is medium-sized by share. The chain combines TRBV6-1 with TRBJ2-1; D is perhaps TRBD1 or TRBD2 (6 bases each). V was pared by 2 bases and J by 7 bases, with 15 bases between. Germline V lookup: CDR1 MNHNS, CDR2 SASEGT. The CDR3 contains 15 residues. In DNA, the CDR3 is TGTGCCAGCAGTGAAATGGTTAAGGGGGGAAATGAGCAGTTCTTC. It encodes CASSEMVKGGNEQFF.